This is a list of T cell receptor beta chains from one sample in a study of T cells in Graves' hyperthyroidism and ophthalmopathy. Each CDR3 protein is one row after TCRdb ran MiXCR on the multiplex PCR reads. This table holds 560,000 or so distinct CDR3 sequences, 15% to 20% found once. Sequencing was performed on blood. The receptors derive from a middle-aged man with Graves' ophthalmopathy. Both conserved end residues are part of each CDR3. D genes are given only for firm matches. The listing skips clone size in some rows; elsewhere it reads once, few, many or a size class.

>TRBV20-1|-|TRBD2|TRBJ2-1
CSARDWGLAGGPYNEQFF
TGCAGTGCTAGAGATTGGGGCTTAGCGGGGGGGCCCTACAATGAGCAGTTCTTC
>TRBV5-1|few|-|TRBJ1-1
CASSSLIFREDTEAFF
TGCGCCAGCAGCTCTTTGATCTTCAGGGAGGACACTGAAGCTTTCTTT
>TRBV27|many|TRBD2|TRBJ2-7
CASRGRGLAGSYEQYF
TGTGCCAGCAGAGGTAGGGGACTAGCGGGATCCTACGAGCAGTACTTC
>TRBV9|few|-|TRBJ1-2
CASSVGIDRFYGYTF
TGTGCCAGCAGCGTCGGGATAGACCGGTTCTATGGCTACACCTTC
>TRBV7-9|few|TRBD2|TRBJ2-5
CASSLWGRAQETQYF
TGTGCCAGCAGCTTATGGGGGAGGGCTCAAGAGACCCAGTACTTC
>TRBV7-3|many|-|TRBJ2-3
CASSLNSGAADTQYF
TGTGCCAGCAGCTTAAATTCGGGGGCAGCAGATACGCAGTATTTT
>TRBV7-9|many|TRBD1|TRBJ1-2
CASSPKASGTGGGFYGYTF
TGTGCCAGCAGCCCTAAGGCGTCCGGGACAGGGGGCGGATTTTATGGCTACACCTTC
>TRBV29-1|-|-|TRBJ2-7
CSVEDETLSSYEQYF
TGCAGCGTTGAAGATGAGACGCTAAGCTCCTACGAGCAGTACTTC
>TRBV12-5|-|TRBD1|TRBJ2-7
CASGGDSPYEQYF
TGTGCTAGTGGGGGGGACAGCCCCTACGAGCAGTACTTC
>TRBV11-2|many|-|TRBJ1-3
CASSSIRKKLGNTIYF
TGTGCCAGCAGCTCGATCCGAAAGAAACTTGGAAACACCATATATTTT
>TRBV28|many|-|TRBJ2-7
CASRPRGGYSYEQYF
TGTGCCAGCAGGCCTAGGGGGGGGTACTCCTACGAGCAGTACTTC
>TRBV28|few|-|TRBJ2-2
CASSIATALYTGELFF
TGTGCCAGCAGTATAGCAACAGCCTTATACACCGGGGAGCTGTTTTTT
>TRBV3-1|many|-|TRBJ1-1
CASSHTNGDTEAFF
TGTGCCAGCAGCCACACCAACGGCGACACTGAAGCTTTCTTT
>TRBV3-1|many|-|TRBJ1-6
CASSPRGYNSPLHF
TGTGCCAGCAGCCCGCGGGGGTATAATTCACCCCTCCACTTT
>TRBV11-2|-|TRBD2|TRBJ2-1
CASSLVGEGYEQFF
TGTGCCAGCAGCTTAGTCGGGGAGGGCTACGAGCAGTTCTTC